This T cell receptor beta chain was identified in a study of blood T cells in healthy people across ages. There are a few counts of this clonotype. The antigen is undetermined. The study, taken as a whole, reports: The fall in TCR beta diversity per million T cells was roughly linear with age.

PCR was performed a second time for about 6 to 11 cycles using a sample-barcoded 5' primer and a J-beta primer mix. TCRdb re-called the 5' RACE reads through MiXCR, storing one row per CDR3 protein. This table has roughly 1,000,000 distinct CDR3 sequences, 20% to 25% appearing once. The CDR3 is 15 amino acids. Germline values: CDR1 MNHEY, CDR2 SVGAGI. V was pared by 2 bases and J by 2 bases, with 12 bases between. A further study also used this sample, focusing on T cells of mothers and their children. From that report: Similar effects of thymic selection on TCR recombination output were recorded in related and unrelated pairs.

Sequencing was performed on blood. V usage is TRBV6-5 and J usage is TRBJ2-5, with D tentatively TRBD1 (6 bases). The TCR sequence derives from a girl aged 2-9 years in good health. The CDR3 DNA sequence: TGTGCCAGCAGTTACGCCGCTAGGGGGCAAGAGACCCAGTACTTC. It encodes CASSYAARGQETQYF.